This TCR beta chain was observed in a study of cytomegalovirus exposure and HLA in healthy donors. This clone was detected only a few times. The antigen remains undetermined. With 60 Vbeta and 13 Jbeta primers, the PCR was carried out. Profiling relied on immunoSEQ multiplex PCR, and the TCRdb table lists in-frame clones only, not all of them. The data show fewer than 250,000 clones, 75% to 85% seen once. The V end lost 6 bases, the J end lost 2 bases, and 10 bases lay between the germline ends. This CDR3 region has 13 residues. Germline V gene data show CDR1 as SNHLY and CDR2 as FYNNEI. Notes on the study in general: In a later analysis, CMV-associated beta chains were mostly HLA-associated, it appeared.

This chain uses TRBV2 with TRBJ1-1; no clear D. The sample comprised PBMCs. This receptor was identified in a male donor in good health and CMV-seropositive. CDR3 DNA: TGTGCCAGCAGGGGGAGAGTAAACACTGAAGCTTTCTTT. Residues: CASRGRVNTEAFF.